This T cell receptor (beta chain) is from a study of T cell changes during pregnancy in multiple sclerosis. Repertoires were generated with immunoSEQ multiplex PCR, while TCRdb's copy carries only in-frame clones and drops some. The data show around 130,000 clones, about 96% seen once. Material: peripheral blood, obtained after pregnancy. This TCR was sampled from a female donor with multiple sclerosis, enrolled in a pregnancy study.

CDR3 in amino acids: CASSEFDRAYEQFF. CDR3 nucleotides: TGTGCCAGCAGTGAATTTGACAGGGCTTATGAGCAGTTCTTC. The chain recombines TRBV6-1 with TRBJ2-1; 7 bases match TRBD1. Germline-derived CDR1 and CDR2 are MNHNS and SASEGT. This CDR3 is 14 amino acids long. V was clipped by 2 bases and J by 8 bases; unmatched bases: 6.